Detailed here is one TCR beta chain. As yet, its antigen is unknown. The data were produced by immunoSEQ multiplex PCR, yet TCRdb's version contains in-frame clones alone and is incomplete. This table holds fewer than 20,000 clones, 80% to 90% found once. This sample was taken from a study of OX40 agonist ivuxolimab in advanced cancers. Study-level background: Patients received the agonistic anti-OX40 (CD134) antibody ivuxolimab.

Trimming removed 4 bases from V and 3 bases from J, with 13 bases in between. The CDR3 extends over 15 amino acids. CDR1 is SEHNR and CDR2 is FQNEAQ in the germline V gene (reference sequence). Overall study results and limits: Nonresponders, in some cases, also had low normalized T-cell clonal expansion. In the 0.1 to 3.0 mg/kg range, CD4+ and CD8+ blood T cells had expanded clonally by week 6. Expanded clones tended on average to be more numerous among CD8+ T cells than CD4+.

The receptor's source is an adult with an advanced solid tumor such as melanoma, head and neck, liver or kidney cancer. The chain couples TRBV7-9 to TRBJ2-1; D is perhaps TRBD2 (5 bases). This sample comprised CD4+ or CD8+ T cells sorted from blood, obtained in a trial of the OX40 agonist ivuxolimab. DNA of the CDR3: TGTGCCAGCAGCTCCCCAGTCGGGGACTACAATGAGCAGTTCTTC. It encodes CASSSPVGDYNEQFF.